Following are 10 T cell receptor beta chains from one sample sequenced in a study of control samples from healthy donors and cancer patients. Sequencing was performed with immunoSEQ multiplex PCR; in TCRdb, only in-frame clones are kept and a portion is missing. The sample carries around 140,000 clones, 90% to 95% recorded once. The sample was blood. All receptors come from a man in his forties or fifties in good health.

The rearrangement uses TRBV10-2 and TRBJ1-5, with a tentative D call TRBD1 (6 bases). Trimming removed 6 bases from V and 6 bases from J, with 12 bases in between. Per germline, CDR1 WSHSY and CDR2 SAAADI. This CDR3 is 13 amino acids long. This CDR3 is CASRAGAAQPQHF. The CDR3 DNA follows: TGCGCCAGCAGAGCAGGGGCGGCTCAGCCCCAGCATTTT.

This chain connects TRBV14 to TRBJ2-1; 12 bases line up with TRBD2. Trimming removed 4 bases from V and 6 bases from J; junction bases left unmatched: 7. CDR1 is SGHDN, CDR2 FVKESK, per germline. CDR3 size: 16 residues. Written as DNA, the CDR3 is TGTGCCAGCAGCCGCGGACTAGCGGGAATGGGCAATGAGCAGTTCTTC. Its translation: CASSRGLAGMGNEQFF.

J is TRBJ1-5 and V is TRBV11-2; 7 bases agree with TRBD1. The trim removed 6 bases at V and 6 bases at J, leaving 8 bases unmatched. The length of the CDR3 is 14 residues. Germline values: CDR1 SGHAT, CDR2 FQNNGV. The CDR3 nucleotides read TGTGCCAGCAGGGGCTTCAGGGGGTCTCAGCCCCAGCATTTT. It encodes CASRGFRGSQPQHF.

This chain links TRBV21-1 with TRBJ1-4. TRBV21-1 is given as a pseudogene. The CDR3 has 12 residues. CDR3 nucleotides: TGTGCCAGCAGGCCCCCCGATGAAAAACTGTTTTTT. This encodes CASRPPDEKLFF.

The V and J genes are TRBV6-1 and TRBJ1-5, with no clear D. V lost 3 bases to trimming and J lost 1 base, with 7 bases between them. The CDR3 is made up of 14 amino acids. CDR1 and CDR2 (germline): MNHNS, SASEGT. In DNA form, the CDR3 reads TGTGCCAGCAGTGAGGGCCAGAGCAATCAGCCCCAGCATTTT. Protein product: CASSEGQSNQPQHF.

This clone has only a few counts. The J gene is TRBJ2-7, the V gene TRBV7-9; 10 positions match TRBD1. The CDR3 is 16 residues long. V gave up 4 bases and J gave up 5 bases; unmatched junction bases: 11. Germline CDR1 is SEHNR and CDR2 is FQNEAQ (reference sequence). This CDR3 is CASSSPKDRGSHEQYF. CDR3 nucleotide sequence: TGTGCCAGCAGCTCGCCGAAGGACAGGGGGAGCCACGAGCAGTACTTC.

The rearrangement joins TRBV7-2 to TRBJ2-3, with D unresolved. V was pared by 2 bases and J by 3 bases, with 15 bases between. CDR3 length: 16 amino acids. Germline V gives CDR1 SGHTA, CDR2 FQGNSA. The CDR3 spells CASSLTSRAGTDTQYF. The CDR3 DNA sequence: TGTGCCAGCAGCTTAACCTCTCGGGCAGGAACAGATACGCAGTATTTT. Variable domain in full (rest from reference TRBV7-2 and TRBJ2-3): GAGVSQSPSNKVTEKGKDVELRCDPISGHTALYWYRQSLGQGLEFLIYFQGNSAPDKSGLPSDRFSAERTGGSVSTLTIQRTQQEDSAVYLCASSLTSRAGTDTQYFGPGTRLTVL.

This chain links TRBV6-2 or TRBV6-3 with TRBJ2-5, with TRBD2 as a possible D gene (5 bases). This CDR3 comprises 15 residues. Germline lookup yields CDR1 MNHEY and CDR2 SVGEGT. V lost 0 bases and J 4 bases, leaving 12 bases between the germline ends. The CDR3 coding sequence is TGTGCCAGCAGTTACTCTGAGACTAACCGAGAGACCCAGTACTTC. Its translation: CASSYSETNRETQYF.

The chain has TRBV6-5 and TRBJ1-1; TRBD1 agrees at 9 bases. This CDR3 contains 15 residues. The J segment lost 2 bases and the V segment lost 7 bases, leaving 8 bases of the junction unmatched. Germline V lookup: CDR1 MNHEY, CDR2 SVGAGI. CDR3 in DNA: TGTGCCAGCACCGACAACAGGGGGCGTAACACTGAAGCTTTCTTT. Amino acids: CASTDNRGRNTEAFF.

The chain is built from TRBV5-1 and TRBJ2-1; possibly TRBD1 for D (6 bases). V was clipped by 3 bases and J by 2 bases, with 9 bases between them. From germline, CDR1 is SGHRS and CDR2 YFSETQ. This CDR3 contains 14 residues. CDR3 coding DNA: TGCGCCAGCAGCTCAGCAGGGGCCTACAATGAGCAGTTCTTC. Translation gives CASSSAGAYNEQFF.